This T cell receptor beta chain was documented in a study of blood T cell repertoires in COVID-19. Study-wide context: There were acute and convalescent COVID-19 samples, and they came from the United States, Italy and Spain. The analysed material was cDNA or gDNA that came from T cells, B-cell-depleted T cells, or PBMCs.

One Seattle source followed patients from active infection through their disease course. TCRdb's table, derived via immunoSEQ multiplex PCR, lists solely in-frame clones and lacks some. This table has hundreds of thousands of clones, 90% appearing once. Sequenced sample: peripheral blood. This sequence was found in a woman aged 40 to 50 with COVID-19, enrolled during active disease.

Written as DNA, the CDR3 is TGTGCCAGCAGCTTAGCAGGCGGGCCAGATACGCAGTATTTT. Translating it yields CASSLAGGPDTQYF. The chain joins TRBV11-2 to TRBJ2-3; the D gene is possibly TRBD2 (5 bases). Trimming removed 1 base at V and 4 bases at J, with 9 bases between. The V gene's germline CDR1 is SGHAT and CDR2 FQNNGV. This CDR3 region has 14 residues.